The rows below give T cell receptor beta chains drawn from one sample of a study of cytomegalovirus exposure and HLA in healthy donors. The repertoire was sequenced with immunoSEQ multiplex PCR; TCRdb's copy has only in-frame clones and lacks some. The profile shows about 190,000 clones, roughly 75% of them singletons. What was sequenced was PBMCs. The source of these receptors is a man aged 25-40 years in good health and CMV-seropositive. Each CDR3 is given with its conserved first and last residue. D genes are given only for firm matches. The size field is filled for only some rows; it gives once, few, many or a size class.

TRBJ2-6	TRBV5-4	NA	TRBD2	TGTGCCAGCACCCGAGGGGGGAAAGGGCCGGGGGGGGCCAACGTCCTGGCTTTC	CASTRGGKGPGGANVLAF
TRBJ2-7	TRBV11-2	few	NA	TGTGCCAGCAGCCCCTCCGGGACTCTAACTTACGAGCAGTACTTC	CASSPSGTLTYEQYF
TRBJ1-1	TRBV5-1	NA	NA	TGCGCCAGCAGCTTCCTAGATATGAACACTGAAGCTTTCTTT	CASSFLDMNTEAFF
TRBJ2-2	TRBV25-1	NA	NA	TGTGCCAGCAGTGAGCAGGGGACCGGGGAGCTGTTTTTT	CASSEQGTGELFF
TRBJ1-3	TRBV5-4	NA	NA	TGTGCCAGCAGCCCGGGTCTCGGAAACACCATATATTTT	CASSPGLGNTIYF
TRBJ2-7	TRBV5-1	NA	NA	TGCGCCAGCAGCCTGGCCCTCGAGCAGTACTTC	CASSLALEQYF
TRBJ2-7	TRBV18	once	TRBD1	TGTGCCAGCTCACCAGGGGCAGGGGGCGGCCCCTACGAGCAGTACTTC	CASSPGAGGGPYEQYF
TRBJ1-5	TRBV2	NA	TRBD1	TGTGCCAGCAGTTCTTCTCAAACAGGGGTTCAGCCCCAGCATTTT	CASSSSQTGVQPQHF
TRBJ2-1	TRBV10-3	NA	NA	TGTGCCATCAGTGTAGGCGGTTACAATGAGCAGTTCTTC	CAISVGGYNEQFF
TRBJ1-1	TRBV18	NA	NA	TGTGCCAGCTCAGCGGGCATGAACACTGAAGCTTTCTTT	CASSAGMNTEAFF
TRBJ2-6	TRBV7-2	NA	NA	TGTGCCAGCAGCTTAGAACCGGTCTCTGGGGCCAACGTCCTGACTTTC	CASSLEPVSGANVLTF
TRBJ1-1	TRBV7-9	NA	TRBD1	TGTGCCAGCAGCTCTTCCGGGACAGACACTGAAGCTTTCTTT	CASSSSGTDTEAFF
TRBJ1-2	TRBV18	NA	TRBD1	TGTGCCAGCTCACCGGGACAGACCCCGGGATATGGCTACACCTTC	CASSPGQTPGYGYTF
TRBJ2-2	TRBV7-9	few	NA	TGTGCCAGCAGCTCCCCCGAGGGTGGGACCGGGGAGCTGTTTTTT	CASSSPEGGTGELFF
TRBJ2-7	TRBV6-6	NA	TRBD1	TGTGCCAGCAACCAACGCCCGGGACAGGGGTCGAACGAGCAGTACTTC	CASNQRPGQGSNEQYF
TRBJ2-3	TRBV6-4	NA	NA	TGTGCCAGCAGTGACTCGCCGGGGGTCTACACAGATACGCAGTATTTT	CASSDSPGVYTDTQYF
TRBJ2-2	TRBV7-2	NA	NA	TGTGCACTATCAGGCGGGCTTACCGGGGAGCTGTTTTTT	CALSGGLTGELFF
TRBJ1-4	TRBV7-2	NA	NA	TGTGCCAGCAGCGTCCAGGGAATCGAAAAACTGTTTTTT	CASSVQGIEKLFF
TRBJ2-1	TRBV2	NA	NA	TGTGCCAGCAGTGAACAAACTAGCAGGTACAATGAGCAGTTCTTC	CASSEQTSRYNEQFF
TRBJ2-3	TRBV5-1	NA	TRBD2	TGCGCCAGCAGCGGGGGGCTAGCGGGGATCGACGATACGCAGTATTTT	CASSGGLAGIDDTQYF
TRBJ1-6	TRBV7-2	NA	TRBD1	TGTGCCAGCAGCTCCCAGCCGCAGGGGGCTGGTAATTCACCCCTCCACTTT	CASSSQPQGAGNSPLHF
TRBJ2-7	TRBV9	NA	NA	TGTGCCAGCAGCGTAGCTTCATCCGCCTTAGTGTACGAGCAGTACTTC	CASSVASSALVYEQYF